This TCR beta chain was sequenced for a study of blood T cell repertoires in COVID-19. Study in general: Samples representing acute and convalescent COVID-19 were sourced from the United States, Italy and Spain. PBMCs, B-cell-depleted T cells, or T cells were the source of the cDNA or gDNA that made up the material.

Methods used by the authors: Counts of nucleated cells, estimated from reference gene primer amplification, were obtained. Libraries were prepared by immunoSEQ multiplex PCR; TCRdb keeps only in-frame clonotypes and omits some of them. The V and J calls and clone size are taken from that table; D and trimming were inferred from the DNA. Of over 70,000 clones in the sample, 65% to 90% were seen once. The CDR3 covers 15 residues. The V and J ends lost 0 bases and 6 bases respectively, with 14 bases between them. CDR1 SGHDN and CDR2 FVKESK come from the germline V gene. Source material: peripheral blood. The receptor comes from a human donor in a cohort sampled during active COVID-19. The rearrangement uses TRBV14 and TRBJ1-2, with TRBD1 as a possible D gene (5 bases). CDR3 nucleotide sequence: TGTGCCAGCAGCCAAGATCAGCGGGGGGTGAATGGCTACACCTTC. Protein product: CASSQDQRGVNGYTF.